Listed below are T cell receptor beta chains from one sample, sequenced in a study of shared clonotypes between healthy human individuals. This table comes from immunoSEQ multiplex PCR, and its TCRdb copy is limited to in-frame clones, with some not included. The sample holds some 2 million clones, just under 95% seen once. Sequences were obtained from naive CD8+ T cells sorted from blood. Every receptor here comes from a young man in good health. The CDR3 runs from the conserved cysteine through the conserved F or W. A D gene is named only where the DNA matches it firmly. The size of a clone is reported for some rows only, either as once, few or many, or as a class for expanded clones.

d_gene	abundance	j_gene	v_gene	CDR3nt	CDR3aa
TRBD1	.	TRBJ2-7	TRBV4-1	TGCGGCGCCGGGACAGGTGTTGGCGAGCAGTACTTC	CGAGTGVGEQYF
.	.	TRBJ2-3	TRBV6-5	TGTGCCAGCAGTTCCACAGATAGCACAGATACGCAGTATTTT	CASSSTDSTDTQYF
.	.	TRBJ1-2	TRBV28	TGTGCCAGCAGTTTATTTGGGGGGACCTATGGCTACACCTTC	CASSLFGGTYGYTF
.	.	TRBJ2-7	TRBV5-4	TGTGCCAGCAGCTTGCAGGTTGAGTACGAGCAGTACTTC	CASSLQVEYEQYF
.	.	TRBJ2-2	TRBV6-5	TGTGCCAGCAGTTTCCTTTCCGGGGAGCTGTTTTTT	CASSFLSGELFF
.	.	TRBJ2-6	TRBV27	TGTGCCAGCAGTTTCCAAAAGGTCTCTGGGGCCAACGTCCTGACTTTC	CASSFQKVSGANVLTF
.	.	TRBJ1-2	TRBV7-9	TGTGCCAGCAGCTTAGAGGAGGCAGGGAACTATGGCTACACCTTC	CASSLEEAGNYGYTF
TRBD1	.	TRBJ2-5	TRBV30	TGTGCCTGGAGTGGATGGACAGGGGGTGAGACCCAGTACTTC	CAWSGWTGGETQYF
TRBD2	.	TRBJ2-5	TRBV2	TGTGCCACCACAAAGCGGGAGGGCCCGGAGACCCAGTACTTC	CATTKREGPETQYF
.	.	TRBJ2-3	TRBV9	TGTGCCAGCAGCGTAGAAGGTGAATTGACAGATACGCAGTATTTT	CASSVEGELTDTQYF
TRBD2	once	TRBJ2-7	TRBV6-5	TGTGCCAGCAGTTATTCGGTAGCGGGGGCATACGAGCAGTACTTC	CASSYSVAGAYEQYF
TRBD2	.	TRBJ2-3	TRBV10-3	TGTGCCATCGGGAGACTAGCGGGGGCGGGTGATACGCAGTATTTT	CAIGRLAGAGDTQYF
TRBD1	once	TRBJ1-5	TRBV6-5	TGTGCCAGCAGCCCCGGGACAGGGGGCAATCAGCCCCAGCATTTT	CASSPGTGGNQPQHF
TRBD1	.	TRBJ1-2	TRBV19	TGTGCCAGTACCCTTACAGGGGATCTGTTTGGCTACACCTTC	CASTLTGDLFGYTF
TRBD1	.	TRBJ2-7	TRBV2	TGTGCCAGCACGCCGGGACAGGGCAATTCCTACGAGCAGTACTTC	CASTPGQGNSYEQYF
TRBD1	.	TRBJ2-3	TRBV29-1	TGCAGCCCTGTTGTACGACAGGGGAAAGGGACAGATACGCAGTATTTT	CSPVVRQGKGTDTQYF
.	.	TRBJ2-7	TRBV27	TGTGCCAGCAGTTTTGCCAGGACCTACGAGCAGTACTTC	CASSFARTYEQYF
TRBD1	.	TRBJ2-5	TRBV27	TGTGCCAGCAGTTTCTGGACAGGGGGCGAAGAAGAGACCCAGTACTTC	CASSFWTGGEEETQYF